This T cell receptor beta chain came from a study of blood T cell repertoires in COVID-19. Study as a whole: Sites in the United States, Italy and Spain provided acute and convalescent COVID-19 samples.

There are 13 residues in the CDR3. Germline assignment: CDR1 SNHLY and CDR2 FYNNEI. V gave up 11 bases and J gave up 10 bases, with 23 bases separating them. Profiled with immunoSEQ multiplex PCR; TCRdb holds only in-frame clones, not every one. This sample has under 200,000 clones, with roughly 86% found just once. The sample taken for sequencing was peripheral blood. The chain joins TRBV2 to TRBJ1-1, with D possibly TRBD1 on 5 matching bases. The receptor's source is a man in his sixties or seventies with acute or convalescent COVID-19. The CDR3, as DNA: TGTGCCCCCCGGAAGGATGTGGCAGGGCCAGCTTTCTTT. Encoded protein: CAPRKDVAGPAFF.